This entry is about one T cell receptor beta chain. Antigen specificity is unknown. One junction end does not reproduce the germline sequence, and a read error may be involved. This record comes from a study of identical twins. Points from the study as a whole: The authors drew conclusions from cross-sectional statistical analysis rather than following the same donors. Fewer insertions characterized abundant cord blood beta clonotypes, whereas memory repertoires showed none. The models gave estimates that fell short of the out-of-frame TCR alpha sharing seen in monozygotic twins.

The germline V gene encodes CDR1 DFQATT and CDR2 SNEGSKA (reference sequence). The CDR3 length is 12 residues. It was template switching that added a universal primer site, and there were unique molecular identifiers on the cDNA. TCRdb called the 5' RACE reads again in MiXCR, with one record for every CDR3 protein. The repertoire consists of hundreds of thousands of distinct CDR3 sequences, with around 12% occurring once and the leading ten covering more than 6%. These same data were also listed under a study on yellow fever vaccine responses in identical twins.

This clonotype originated in a woman aged 18-29 years in good health. V is TRBV20-1 and J is TRBJ2-1; D gene unclear. Sequencing was carried out using CD8+ T cells sorted from blood. The CDR3 spells CSSRCCVDEQFF. For the CDR3, the DNA is TGCAGTTCTAGATGTTGCGTTGATGAGCAGTTCTTC.